This T cell receptor (beta chain) stems from a study of cytomegalovirus exposure and HLA in healthy donors. Regarding the study as a whole: A later analysis showed that HLA-associated TCR beta chains had undergone more clonal expansion than equally common others. In a later analysis, parvovirus B19, influenza, CMV and Epstein-Barr virus appeared linked to several top co-occurrence clusters.

The CDR3 totals 16 residues. From germline, CDR1 is SGHTA and CDR2 FQGNSA. J was trimmed by 2 bases and V by 5 bases; bases with no gene match: 6. Turning to this clone: The target antigen is unknown.

Vbeta (60) and Jbeta (13) primers were used in the PCR. This table comes from immunoSEQ multiplex PCR, and its TCRdb copy is limited to in-frame clones, with some not included. Counted here are approximately 190,000 clones, roughly 73% occurring once; the ten biggest clones make up roughly 2.1%. This rearrangement joins TRBV7-2 to TRBJ2-3; 11 nucleotides line up with TRBD2. The specimen was PBMCs. The clonotype originates from a woman between 25 and 40 years old in good health and CMV-seropositive. The CDR3 spells CASSRISGGVTDTQYF. The CDR3 DNA reads TGTGCCAGCAGCCGTATTAGCGGGGGGGTCACAGATACGCAGTATTTT. Filled out from reference TRBV7-2 and TRBJ2-3, the complete variable domain reads GAGVSQSPSNKVTEKGKDVELRCDPISGHTALYWYRQSLGQGLEFLIYFQGNSAPDKSGLPSDRFSAERTGGSVSTLTIQRTQQEDSAVYLCASSRISGGVTDTQYFGPGTRLTVL.